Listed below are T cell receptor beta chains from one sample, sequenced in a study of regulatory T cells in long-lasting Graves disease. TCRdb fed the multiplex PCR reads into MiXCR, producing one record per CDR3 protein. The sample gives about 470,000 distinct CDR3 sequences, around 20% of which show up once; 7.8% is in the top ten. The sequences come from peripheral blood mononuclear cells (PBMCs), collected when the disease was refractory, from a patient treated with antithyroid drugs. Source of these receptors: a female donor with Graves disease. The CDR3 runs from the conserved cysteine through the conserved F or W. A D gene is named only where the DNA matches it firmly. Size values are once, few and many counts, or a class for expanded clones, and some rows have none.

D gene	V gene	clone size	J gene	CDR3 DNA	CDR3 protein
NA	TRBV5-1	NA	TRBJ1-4	TGCGCCAGCGCCTCAAGGGGGACGGGTGAAAAACTGTTTTTT	CASASRGTGEKLFF
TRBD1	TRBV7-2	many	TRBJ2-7	TGTGCCAGCAGCGCGACAGGGGGAGGCGAGCAGTACTTC	CASSATGGGEQYF
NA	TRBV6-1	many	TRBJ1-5	TGTGCCAGCAGGCAAACAGGGCGCAATCAGCCCCAGCATTTT	CASRQTGRNQPQHF
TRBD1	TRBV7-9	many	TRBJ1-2	TGTGCCAGCAGCTCGCCAAGACAGGGCCCTGTGGATGACTATGGCTACACCTTC	CASSSPRQGPVDDYGYTF
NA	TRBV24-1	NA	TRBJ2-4	TGTGCCACCAGTGATGCCGCAGGGTTAACCAAAAACATTCAGTACTTC	CATSDAAGLTKNIQYF
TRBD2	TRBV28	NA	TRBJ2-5	TGTGCCAGCAGTTATTCTGGCGGGAGGGCCGGGTTTTTCAAGACCCAGTACTTC	CASSYSGGRAGFFKTQYF
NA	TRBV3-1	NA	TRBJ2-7	TGTGCCAGCAGCCAAGAGTCAGTCGACAGCCTATACGAGCAGTACTTC	CASSQESVDSLYEQYF
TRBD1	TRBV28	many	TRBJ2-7	TGTGCCAGCAGTACCCTACCGGGACAGGGGGCATGGGAGCAGTACTTC	CASSTLPGQGAWEQYF
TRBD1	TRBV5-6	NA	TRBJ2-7	TGTGCCAGCAGCTTGTATGGACAGGGGGTGGGAGAGCAGTACTTC	CASSLYGQGVGEQYF
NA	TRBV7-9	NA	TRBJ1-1	TGTGCCAGCAGCACGACGGAGAACACTGAAGCTTTCTTT	CASSTTENTEAFF
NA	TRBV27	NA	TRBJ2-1	TGTGCCAGCAGTCAGGACCTAGGCGGGACGGATGAGCAGTTCTTC	CASSQDLGGTDEQFF
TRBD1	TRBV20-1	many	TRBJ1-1	TGCAGTGCTCATCGCCCCGCGACAGGGGGCTACACTGAAGCTTTCTTT	CSAHRPATGGYTEAFF
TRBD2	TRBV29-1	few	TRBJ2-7	TGCAGCGTTGAGGGACTAGCGGGAGCTAACGAGCAGTACTTC	CSVEGLAGANEQYF
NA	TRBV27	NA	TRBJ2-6	TGTGCCAGCAGTAGGATACAGGCGCCCGGGGCCAACGTCCTGACTTTC	CASSRIQAPGANVLTF
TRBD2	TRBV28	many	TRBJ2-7	TGTGCCAGCAGTCTAACCGGACTAGCGCATACCTACGAGCAGTACTTC	CASSLTGLAHTYEQYF
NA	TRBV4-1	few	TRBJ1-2	TGCGCCAGCAGCCAAGTTGGGGTCGATGGCTACACCTTC	CASSQVGVDGYTF
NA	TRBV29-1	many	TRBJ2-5	TGCAGCGTTGATCGGGACAACCAAGAGACCCAGTACTTC	CSVDRDNQETQYF
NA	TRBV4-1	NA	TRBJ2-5	TGCGCCAGCAGCCAAGGGGCACAGGGAGAGACCCAGTACTTC	CASSQGAQGETQYF
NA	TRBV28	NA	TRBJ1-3	TGTGCCAGCAGTTACCTGGGGGCTACTGGAAACACCATATATTTT	CASSYLGATGNTIYF
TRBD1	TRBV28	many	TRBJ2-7	TGTGCCAGCAGTACCCCGATGACAGGGGGCGCGAAAATCCACGAGCAGTACTTC	CASSTPMTGGAKIHEQYF
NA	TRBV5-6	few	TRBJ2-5	TGTGCCAGCAGCTGGGACACTCAAGGACAAGAGACCCAGTACTTC	CASSWDTQGQETQYF
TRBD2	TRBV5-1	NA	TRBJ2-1	TGCGCCAGCACCGACCTGGGGAGCGGGAGGGCCAATGAGCAGTTCTTC	CASTDLGSGRANEQFF
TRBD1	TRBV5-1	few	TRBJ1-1	TGCGCCAGCAGCCCCGGGACAGGGGGCGCGAGAGACACTGAAGCTTTCTTT	CASSPGTGGARDTEAFF
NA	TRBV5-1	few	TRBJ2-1	TGCGCCAGCAGTTATAATGGACTCCAAGGGGATGAGCAGTTCTTC	CASSYNGLQGDEQFF
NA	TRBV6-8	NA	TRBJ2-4	TGTGCCAGCAGCGTGGACAGCCCTACGGCCAAAAACATTCAGTACTTC	CASSVDSPTAKNIQYF
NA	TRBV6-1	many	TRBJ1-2	TGTGCCAGCAGCCCGGACAGAACGGGTGGCTACACCTTC	CASSPDRTGGYTF
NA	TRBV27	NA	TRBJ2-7	TGTGCCAGCAGTTTAAAGTGGCTAGGGGCTTCATCCTACGAGCAGTACTTC	CASSLKWLGASSYEQYF
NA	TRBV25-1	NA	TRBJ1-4	TGTGCCAGCAGTGAGGACGGGATCGGGAATGAAAAACTGTTTTTT	CASSEDGIGNEKLFF
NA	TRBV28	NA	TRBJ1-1	TGTGCCAGCAGTTTAATCGGTGAGCGAGCAAACACTGAAGCTTTCTTT	CASSLIGERANTEAFF
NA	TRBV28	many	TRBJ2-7	TGTGCCAGCAGTGGGGGGTTTGAATACGAGCAGTACTTC	CASSGGFEYEQYF
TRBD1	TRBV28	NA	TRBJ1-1	TGTGCCAGCAGTTCTTCCGGGACAGGTAGCACTGAAGCTTTCTTT	CASSSSGTGSTEAFF
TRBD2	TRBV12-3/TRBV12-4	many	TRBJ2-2	TGTGCCAGCAGTTTAGGGGGCGGGAGAAAAACCGGGGAGCTGTTTTTT	CASSLGGGRKTGELFF
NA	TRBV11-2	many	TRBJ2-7	TGTGCCAGCAGCTTAGCCCAGGAGCGGGACTTC	CASSLAQERDF
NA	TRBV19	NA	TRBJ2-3	TGTGCCAGTAGTATAGTGAAGGGAGATACGCAGTATTTT	CASSIVKGDTQYF
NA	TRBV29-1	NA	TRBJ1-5	TGCAGCGCCTTGACAGCTGGGGTCCAGCATTTT	CSALTAGVQHF
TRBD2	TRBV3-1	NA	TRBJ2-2	TGTGCCAGCAGCCGCACTAGCGGGAGGGACACCGGGGAGCTGTTTTTT	CASSRTSGRDTGELFF
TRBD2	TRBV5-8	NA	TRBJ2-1	TGTGCCAGCAGCCCGATCGACCTACTAGCGGGAGCCTACAATGAGCAGTTCTTC	CASSPIDLLAGAYNEQFF
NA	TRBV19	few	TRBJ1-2	TGTGCCAGTAGTATAAGTGACAACGCCCTTCATGGCTACACCTTC	CASSISDNALHGYTF
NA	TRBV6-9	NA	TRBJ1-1	TGTGCCAGCAGTTACGCCCCGGGGCCGAACACTGAAGCTTTCTTT	CASSYAPGPNTEAFF
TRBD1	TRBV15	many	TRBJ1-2	TGTGCCACCCGGGACAGGACGTATGGCTACACCTTC	CATRDRTYGYTF
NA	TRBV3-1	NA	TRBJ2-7	TGTGCCAGCAGCCAAGATCTACAGAACACTTACGAGCAGTACTTC	CASSQDLQNTYEQYF
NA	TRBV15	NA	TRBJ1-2	TGTGCCACCGGGGAGACGACCCGAAGAGATGACTACACCTTC	CATGETTRRDDYTF
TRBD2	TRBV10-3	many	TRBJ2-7	TGTGCCATCAGGAGCGGGAGGGACTACGAGCAGTACTTC	CAIRSGRDYEQYF
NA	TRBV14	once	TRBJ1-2	TGTGCCAGCAGCCAAGATATTGGCAGGGCCAGGGGCTACACCTTC	CASSQDIGRARGYTF
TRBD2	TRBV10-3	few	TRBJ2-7	TGTGCCATCAGGACTAGCGCAGATTCCTACGAGCAGTACTTC	CAIRTSADSYEQYF
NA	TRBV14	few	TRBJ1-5	TGTGCCAGCAGCCAAGACACCGGCCTTAGGAATCAGCCCCAGCATTTT	CASSQDTGLRNQPQHF
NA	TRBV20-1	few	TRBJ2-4	TGCAGTGCTTATAGCCGAAACATTCAGTACTTC	CSAYSRNIQYF
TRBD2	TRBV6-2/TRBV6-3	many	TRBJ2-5	TGTGCCAGCAGTTACGGGGGGGAGGGCCTCAGGACCCAGTACTTC	CASSYGGEGLRTQYF
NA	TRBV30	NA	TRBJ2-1	TGTGCCTGGAGTGTACCCCAGGGAATCGAGTTCTTC	CAWSVPQGIEFF
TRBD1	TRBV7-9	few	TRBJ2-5	TGTGCCAGCAGCTTAGCTCGGCAGGGGGCGCGAGAGACCCAGTACTTC	CASSLARQGARETQYF
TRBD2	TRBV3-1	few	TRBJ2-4	TGTGCCAGCAGCCAAGAGGGACTAGCGGGACTGGGGGACATTCAGTACTTC	CASSQEGLAGLGDIQYF
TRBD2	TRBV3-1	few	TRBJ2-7	TGTGCCAGCAGCCAGGGGGGGAGGTACGAGCAGTACTTC	CASSQGGRYEQYF
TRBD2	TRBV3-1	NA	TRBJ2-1	TGTGCCAGCAGCCAAGGTAGGCTAGCGGGAGGCGATGAGCAGTTCTTC	CASSQGRLAGGDEQFF
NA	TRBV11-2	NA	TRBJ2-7	TGTGCCAGCAGCCAAGTGGATAGCGGACCCTACGAGCAGTACTTC	CASSQVDSGPYEQYF
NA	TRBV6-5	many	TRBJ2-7	TGTGCCAGCAGTTACGATCGAGGGGCACCCTACGAGCAGTACTTC	CASSYDRGAPYEQYF
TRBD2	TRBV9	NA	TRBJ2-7	TGTGCCAGCAGCGTAGGGCTAGCGGGGGGCCTATACGAGCAGTACTTC	CASSVGLAGGLYEQYF
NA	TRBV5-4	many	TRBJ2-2	TGTGCCAGCAGCTTGGTGGGCGGCAGGGCAGGTGGGCTGTTTTTT	CASSLVGGRAGGLFF
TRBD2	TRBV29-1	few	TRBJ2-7	TGCAGCGTTGTATTTGGGCTAGCGGCCGAGCAGTACTTC	CSVVFGLAAEQYF
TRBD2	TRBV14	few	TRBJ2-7	TGTGCCAGCAGCCAGGGTCTAGCGGGAGGCTCCTACGAGCAGTACTTC	CASSQGLAGGSYEQYF